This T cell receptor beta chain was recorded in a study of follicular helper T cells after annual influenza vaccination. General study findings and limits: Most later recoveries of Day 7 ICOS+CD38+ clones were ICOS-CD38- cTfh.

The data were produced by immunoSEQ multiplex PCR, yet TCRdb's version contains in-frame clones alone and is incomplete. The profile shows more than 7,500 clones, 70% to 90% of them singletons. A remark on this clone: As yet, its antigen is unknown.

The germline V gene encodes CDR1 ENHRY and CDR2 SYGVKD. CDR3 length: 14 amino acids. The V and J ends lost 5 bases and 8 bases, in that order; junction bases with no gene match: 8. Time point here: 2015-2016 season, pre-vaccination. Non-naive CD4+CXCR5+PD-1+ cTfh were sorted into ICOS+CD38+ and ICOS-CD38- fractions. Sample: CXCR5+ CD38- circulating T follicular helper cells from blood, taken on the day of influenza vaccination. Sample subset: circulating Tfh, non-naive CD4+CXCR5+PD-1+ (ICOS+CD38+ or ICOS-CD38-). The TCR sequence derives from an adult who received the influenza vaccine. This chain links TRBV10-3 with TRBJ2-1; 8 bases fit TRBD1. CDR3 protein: CAISSGQGLDEQFF. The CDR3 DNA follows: TGTGCCATCAGTTCCGGACAGGGACTCGATGAGCAGTTCTTC.